This TCR beta chain was identified in a study of blood T cell repertoires in COVID-19. Using immunoSEQ multiplex PCR, the repertoire was profiled, and TCRdb retains in-frame clones only, with some absent. The table has 370,000 or so clones, around 84% seen once. The V and J ends lost 5 bases and 2 bases respectively, with 13 bases between them. Germline CDR1 is MNHEY and CDR2 is SVGEGT. CDR3 size: 14 residues. This clonotype was obtained from a human donor with acute or convalescent COVID-19. The donor label of this sample is uncertain. The sequenced sample was peripheral blood. This chain joins TRBV6-2 or TRBV6-3 and TRBJ2-7, with D maybe TRBD1 (6 bases). CDR3 coding DNA: TGTGCCAGCAGTCTACAGGGCCCCACCTACGAGCAGTACTTC. Protein sequence: CASSLQGPTYEQYF.